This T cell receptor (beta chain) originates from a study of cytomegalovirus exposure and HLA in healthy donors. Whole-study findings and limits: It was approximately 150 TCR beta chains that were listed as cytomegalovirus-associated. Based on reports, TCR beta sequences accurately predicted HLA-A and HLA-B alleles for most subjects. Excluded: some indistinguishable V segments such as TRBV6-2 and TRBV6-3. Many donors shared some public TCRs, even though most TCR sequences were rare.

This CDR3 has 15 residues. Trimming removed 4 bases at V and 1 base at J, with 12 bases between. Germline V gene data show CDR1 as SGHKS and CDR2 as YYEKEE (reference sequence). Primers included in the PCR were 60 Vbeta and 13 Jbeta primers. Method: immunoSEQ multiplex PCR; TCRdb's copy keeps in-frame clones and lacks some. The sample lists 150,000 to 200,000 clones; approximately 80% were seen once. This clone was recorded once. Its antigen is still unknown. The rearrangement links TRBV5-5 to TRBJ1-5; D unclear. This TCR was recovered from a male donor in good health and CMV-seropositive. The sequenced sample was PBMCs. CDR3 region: CASSLKGGSNQPQHF. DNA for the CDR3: TGTGCCAGCAGCCTCAAAGGCGGGAGCAATCAGCCCCAGCATTTT.